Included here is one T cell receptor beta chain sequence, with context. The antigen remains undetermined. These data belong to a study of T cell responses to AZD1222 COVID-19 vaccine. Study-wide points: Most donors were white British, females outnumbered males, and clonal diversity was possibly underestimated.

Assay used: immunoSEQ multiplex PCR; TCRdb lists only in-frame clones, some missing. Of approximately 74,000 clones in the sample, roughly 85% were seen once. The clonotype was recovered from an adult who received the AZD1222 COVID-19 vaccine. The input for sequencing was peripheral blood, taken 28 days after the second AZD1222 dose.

For the CDR3, the DNA is TGTGCCAGCAGCCACCTCCGTGCCTACGAGCAGTACTTC. The encoded protein is CASSHLRAYEQYF. This chain joins TRBV3-1 (or the pseudogene TRBV3-2) and TRBJ2-7; D gene ambiguous. Trimming removed 3 bases from V and 2 bases from J, with 8 bases in between. CDR1 is LGHDT and CDR2 is YNNKEL in the germline V gene (reference sequence). This CDR3 has 13 residues.